Listed below are T cell receptor beta chains from one sample, sequenced in a study of cytomegalovirus exposure and HLA in healthy donors. This table comes from immunoSEQ multiplex PCR, and its TCRdb copy is limited to in-frame clones, with some not included. The sample has about 200,000 clones; 70% to 85% are singletons. The sample taken for sequencing was PBMCs. The source is a woman between 25 and 40 years old in good health and CMV-seropositive. Each CDR3 is given with its conserved first and last residue. The order of the fields is clone size, V gene, D gene, J gene, CDR3 protein, CDR3 DNA. The D gene is left open where the match is weak. For some rows the clone size is stated as once, few or many, or as a class when expanded; others skip it.

>once|TRBV2|TRBD1|TRBJ1-2
CASRERDSYSGYTF
TGTGCCAGCAGGGAGAGGGACAGTTACTCTGGCTACACCTTC
>-|TRBV7-2|TRBD1|TRBJ1-2
CASSISPTGTYGYTF
TGTGCCAGCAGCATAAGTCCGACAGGGACGTATGGCTACACCTTC
>many|TRBV5-5|-|TRBJ1-1
CASSYDRTEAFF
TGTGCCAGCAGCTATGACAGAACTGAAGCTTTCTTT
>-|TRBV6-1|TRBD1|TRBJ2-7
CASRDRGTYEQYF
TGTGCCAGCAGGGACAGGGGAACCTACGAGCAGTACTTC
>few|TRBV20-1|TRBD1|TRBJ1-2
CSATGGGGYTF
TGCAGTGCTACAGGGGGCGGTGGCTACACCTTC
>-|TRBV5-1|TRBD1|TRBJ2-2
CASSLDPGQGSSGELFF
TGCGCCAGCAGCTTGGATCCGGGACAGGGTTCCTCCGGGGAGCTGTTTTTT
>few|TRBV5-1|TRBD1|TRBJ1-1
CASRRGARGRNTEAFF
TGCGCCAGCAGGAGGGGAGCGAGGGGGCGGAACACTGAAGCTTTCTTT
>-|TRBV4-2|-|TRBJ2-7
CASSPGRSGPYEQYF
TGTGCCAGCAGCCCCGGTCGGAGCGGGCCCTACGAGCAGTACTTC
>-|TRBV7-2|-|TRBJ1-3
CASSLVVGSSGNTIYF
TGTGCCAGCAGCTTAGTAGTGGGCAGCTCTGGAAACACCATATATTTT
>-|TRBV6-5|-|TRBJ2-5
CASSYLGTRETQYF
TGTGCCAGCAGTTACTTGGGGACTCGGGAGACCCAGTACTTC
>-|TRBV6-1|-|TRBJ1-1
CASEPPGHRNTEAFF
TGTGCCAGTGAACCTCCGGGACACCGGAACACTGAAGCTTTCTTT
>-|TRBV4-2|TRBD1|TRBJ2-5
CASSHFGTGDETQYF
TGTGCCAGCAGCCATTTTGGGACAGGGGACGAGACCCAGTACTTC
>-|TRBV5-1|-|TRBJ1-1
CASSLGPIAAEAFF
TGCGCCAGCAGCTTGGGCCCCATAGCCGCTGAAGCTTTCTTT
>-|TRBV27|TRBD2|TRBJ2-3
CASRSSGRLGDTQYF
TGTGCCAGCAGGAGTAGCGGGAGATTAGGGGATACGCAGTATTTT
>-|TRBV29-1|TRBD2|TRBJ2-3
CSVDPGLAGRETQYF
TGCAGCGTCGATCCGGGACTAGCGGGACGAGAGACGCAGTATTTT
>-|TRBV7-6|TRBD2|TRBJ2-3
CASSPTLAGGTDTQYF
TGTGCCAGCAGCCCCACTCTAGCCGGGGGGACAGATACGCAGTATTTT
>-|TRBV7-2|TRBD2|TRBJ2-1
CASSRLAGNYYNEQFF
TGTGCCAGCAGCCGACTAGCGGGGAACTATTACAATGAGCAGTTCTTC
>-|TRBV7-9|-|TRBJ1-4
CASSLGRQSATNEKLFF
TGTGCCAGCAGCTTAGGTCGTCAGTCCGCAACTAATGAAAAACTGTTTTTT
>-|TRBV6-6|-|TRBJ2-6
CASKTAEANVLTF
TGTGCCAGCAAGACAGCTGAGGCCAACGTCCTGACTTTC
>-|TRBV19|-|TRBJ1-5
CASSSLQGGNQPQHF
TGTGCCAGTAGTTCGCTACAGGGAGGCAATCAGCCCCAGCATTTT